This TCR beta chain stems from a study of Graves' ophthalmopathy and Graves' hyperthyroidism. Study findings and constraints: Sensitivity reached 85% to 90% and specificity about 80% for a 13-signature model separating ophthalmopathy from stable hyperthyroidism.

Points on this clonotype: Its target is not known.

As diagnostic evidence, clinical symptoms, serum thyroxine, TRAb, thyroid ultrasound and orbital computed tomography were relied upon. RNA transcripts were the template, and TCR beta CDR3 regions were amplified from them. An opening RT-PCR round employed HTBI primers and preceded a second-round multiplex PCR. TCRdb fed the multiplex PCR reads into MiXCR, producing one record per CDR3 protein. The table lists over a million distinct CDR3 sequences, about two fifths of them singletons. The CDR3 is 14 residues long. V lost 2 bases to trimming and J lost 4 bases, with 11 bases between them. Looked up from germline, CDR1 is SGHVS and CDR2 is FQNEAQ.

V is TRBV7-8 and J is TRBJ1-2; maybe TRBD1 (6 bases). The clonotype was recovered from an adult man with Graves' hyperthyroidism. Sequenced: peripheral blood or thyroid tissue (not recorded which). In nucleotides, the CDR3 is TGTGCCAGCAGCTTAATGGGCAGGGGCTATGGCTACACCTTC. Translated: CASSLMGRGYGYTF.